One T cell receptor (beta chain) is described in this entry. The sample originates from a study of cytomegalovirus exposure and HLA in healthy donors. Germline V lookup: CDR1 SGHAT, CDR2 FQNNGV. Trimming removed 4 bases at V and 0 bases at J, with 15 bases between. The CDR3 has 17 amino acids. 13 Jbeta primers and 60 Vbeta primers were used for the PCR. The data were produced by immunoSEQ multiplex PCR, yet TCRdb's version contains in-frame clones alone and is incomplete. The table has about 270,000 clones, 86% seen once. The TCR sequence derives from a man aged 40-55 years in good health and CMV-seropositive. The genes are TRBV11-2 and TRBJ2-2; TRBD2 is a possible D gene (6 bases). The sample comprised PBMCs. CDR3 in DNA: TGTGCCAGCAGCTCCGGCGGGCTAGCGACGAACACCGGGGAGCTGTTTTTT. Protein sequence: CASSSGGLATNTGELFF.